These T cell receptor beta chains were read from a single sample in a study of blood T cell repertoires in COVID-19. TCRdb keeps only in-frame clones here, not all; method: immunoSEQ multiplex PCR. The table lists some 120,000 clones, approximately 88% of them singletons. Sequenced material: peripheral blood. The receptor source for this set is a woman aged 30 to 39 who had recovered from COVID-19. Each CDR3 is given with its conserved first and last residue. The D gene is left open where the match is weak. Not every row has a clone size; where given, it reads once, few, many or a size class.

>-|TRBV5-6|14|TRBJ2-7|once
CASSLGSVTYEQYF
TGTGCCAGCAGCTTGGGGTCGGTAACCTACGAGCAGTACTTC
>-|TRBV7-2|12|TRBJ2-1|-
CASSSPPSEQFF
TGTGCCAGCAGCTCCCCCCCGAGTGAGCAGTTCTTC
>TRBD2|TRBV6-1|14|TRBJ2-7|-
CASSEYGTTREQYF
TGTGCCAGCAGTGAATATGGGACTACGAGAGAGCAGTACTTC
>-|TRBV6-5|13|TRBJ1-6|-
CASQLQGISPLHF
TGTGCCTCCCAACTACAGGGCATTTCACCCCTCCACTTT
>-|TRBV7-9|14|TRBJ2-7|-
CASSPLGAPYEQYF
TGTGCCAGCAGCCCCTTGGGGGCGCCTTACGAGCAGTACTTC
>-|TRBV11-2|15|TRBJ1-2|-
CASSLANTPNYGYTF
TGTGCCAGCAGCTTAGCAAACACCCCTAACTATGGCTACACCTTC
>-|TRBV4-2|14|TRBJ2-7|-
CASSKGTDTYEQYF
TGTGCCAGCAGTAAGGGAACGGACACCTACGAGCAGTACTTC
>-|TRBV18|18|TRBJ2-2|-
CASSPFGLRGSNTGELFF
TGTGCCAGCTCACCTTTCGGTCTTAGAGGGTCCAACACCGGGGAGCTGTTTTTT
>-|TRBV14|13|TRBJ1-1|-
CASTYAGNTEAFF
TGTGCCAGCACCTACGCGGGTAACACTGAAGCTTTCTTT
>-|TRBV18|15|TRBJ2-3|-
CASSPQTGSADTQYF
TGTGCCAGCTCACCACAAACGGGAAGCGCAGATACGCAGTATTTT
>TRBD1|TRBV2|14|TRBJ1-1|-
CASSVEGADTEAFF
TGTGCCAGCAGTGTTGAGGGGGCGGACACTGAAGCTTTCTTT
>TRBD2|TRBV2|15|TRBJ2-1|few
CASSETSGGAEEQFF
TGTGCCAGCAGTGAAACTAGCGGGGGGGCCGAGGAGCAGTTCTTC
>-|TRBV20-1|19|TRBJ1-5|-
CSASGVSSENRYSNQPQHF
TGCAGTGCTAGTGGCGTCTCATCCGAAAATCGGTATAGCAATCAGCCCCAGCATTTT
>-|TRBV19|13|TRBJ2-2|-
CASSIDRSGELFF
TGTGCCAGTAGTATCGACAGGTCCGGGGAGCTGTTTTTT
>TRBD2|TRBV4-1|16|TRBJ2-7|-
CASSLGLAGGGYEQYF
TGCGCCAGCAGCCTTGGACTAGCGGGAGGGGGTTACGAGCAGTACTTC
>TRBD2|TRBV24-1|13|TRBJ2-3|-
CATSSGAPDTQYF
TGTGCCACCTCTAGCGGGGCCCCAGATACGCAGTATTTT
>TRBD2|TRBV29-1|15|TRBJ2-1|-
CSVLHLAGAVNEQFF
TGCAGCGTACTCCATCTAGCGGGAGCCGTCAATGAGCAGTTCTTC
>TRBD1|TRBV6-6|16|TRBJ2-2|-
CASSYSVTGRSGELFF
TGTGCCAGCAGTTACTCAGTGACAGGGAGATCCGGGGAGCTGTTTTTT
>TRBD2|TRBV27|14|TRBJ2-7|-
CASSQSGGAYEQYF
TGTGCCAGCAGTCAAAGCGGGGGGGCATACGAGCAGTACTTC
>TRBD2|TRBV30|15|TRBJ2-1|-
CAWSGVAGGRREQFF
TGTGCCTGGAGTGGGGTAGCGGGGGGGCGGAGAGAGCAGTTCTTC
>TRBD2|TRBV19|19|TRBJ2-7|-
CASSIASGAEAGLPYEQYF
TGTGCCAGTAGTATAGCGAGCGGGGCCGAGGCGGGACTACCATACGAGCAGTACTTC
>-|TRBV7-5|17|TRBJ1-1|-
CARSLVGRTGVFSEAFF
TGTGCCAGAAGCTTAGTGGGCCGAACGGGAGTCTTCTCTGAAGCTTTCTTT
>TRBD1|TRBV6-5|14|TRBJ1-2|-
CASSRGQGDYGYTF
TGTGCCAGCAGTCGGGGACAGGGGGACTATGGCTACACCTTC
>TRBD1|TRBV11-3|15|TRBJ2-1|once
CASSFSKQGVREQFF
TGTGCCAGCAGCTTTAGCAAACAGGGGGTGCGTGAGCAGTTCTTC
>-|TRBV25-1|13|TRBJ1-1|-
CASTKGPNTEAFF
TGTGCCAGCACCAAGGGGCCGAACACTGAAGCTTTCTTT
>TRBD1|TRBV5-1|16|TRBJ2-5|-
CASSLAVTGGQETQYF
TGCGCCAGCAGCTTGGCCGTGACAGGGGGCCAAGAGACCCAGTACTTC